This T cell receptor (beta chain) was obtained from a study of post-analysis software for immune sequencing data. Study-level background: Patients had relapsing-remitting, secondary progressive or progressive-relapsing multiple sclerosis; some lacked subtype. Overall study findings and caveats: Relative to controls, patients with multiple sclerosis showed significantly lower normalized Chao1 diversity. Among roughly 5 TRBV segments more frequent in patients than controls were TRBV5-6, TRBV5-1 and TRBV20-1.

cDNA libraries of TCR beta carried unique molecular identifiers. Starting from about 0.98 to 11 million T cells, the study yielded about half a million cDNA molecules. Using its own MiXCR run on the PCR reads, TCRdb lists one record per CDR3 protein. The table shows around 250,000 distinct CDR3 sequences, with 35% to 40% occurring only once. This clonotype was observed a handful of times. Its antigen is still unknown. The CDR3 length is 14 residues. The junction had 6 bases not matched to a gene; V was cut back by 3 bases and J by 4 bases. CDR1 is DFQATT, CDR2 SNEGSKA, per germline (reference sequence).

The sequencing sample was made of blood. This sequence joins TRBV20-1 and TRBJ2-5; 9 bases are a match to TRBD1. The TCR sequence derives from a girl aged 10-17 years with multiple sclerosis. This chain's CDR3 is CSARKTGGRETQYF. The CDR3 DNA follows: TGCAGTGCTAGGAAGACAGGGGGAAGAGAGACCCAGTACTTC.